Listed below are T cell receptor beta chains from one sample, sequenced in a study of T cell repertoires in cytomegalovirus infection. Each CDR3 protein gets one entry after TCRdb re-called the reads with MiXCR. The table lists approximately 200,000 distinct CDR3 sequences, 25% to 30% of them singletons. The sequencing input was PBMCs. Receptors originate from a human donor in good health (CMV status not recorded). Some clones in this sample may be carry-over from other donors' samples. The CDR3 runs from the conserved cysteine through the conserved F or W. Fields, in order: clone size, D gene, J gene, V gene, CDR3 protein, CDR3 DNA. A D gene is named only where the DNA matches it firmly. Clone sizes are given selectively: once, few, many, or a class where the clone is expanded.

>-|-|TRBJ2-6|TRBV29-1
CSVNRAGANVLTF
TGCAGCGTCAACAGGGCTGGGGCCAACGTCCTGACTTTC
>few|-|TRBJ2-3|TRBV6-1
CASSEGGNTDTQYF
TGTGCCAGCAGTGAAGGTGGGAACACAGATACGCAGTATTTT
>few|-|TRBJ1-3|TRBV6-1
CASRLDRRNTIYF
TGTGCCAGCAGACTGGACAGAAGGAACACCATATATTTT
>few|-|TRBJ1-1|TRBV7-2
CASSLWQGTNTEAFF
TGTGCCAGCAGCTTATGGCAGGGTACGAACACTGAAGCTTTCTTT
>-|-|TRBJ1-1|TRBV6-8
CASSILGGWTEAFF
TGTGCCAGCAGCATACTGGGGGGTTGGACTGAAGCTTTCTTT
>many|-|TRBJ1-2|TRBV12-3/TRBV12-4
CASSSRGGYGYTF
TGTGCCAGCAGTTCAAGGGGAGGCTATGGCTACACCTTC
>-|-|TRBJ1-1|TRBV7-2
CASRYGGARETEAFF
TGTGCCAGTAGGTACGGGGGGGCGCGAGAGACTGAAGCTTTCTTT
>few|-|TRBJ1-1|TRBV7-2
CASSFWTMNTEAFF
TGTGCCAGCAGCTTCTGGACCATGAACACTGAAGCTTTCTTT
>-|-|TRBJ2-2|TRBV2
CATRRGPNTGELFF
TGTGCCACCCGGCGGGGGCCGAACACCGGGGAGCTGTTTTTT
>few|-|TRBJ1-5|TRBV29-1
CSVGSGDQPQHF
TGCAGCGTTGGGAGCGGGGATCAGCCCCAGCATTTT
>-|-|TRBJ2-1|TRBV2
CASRPMGIVEFF
TGTGCCAGCCGTCCCATGGGGATAGTCGAGTTCTTC
>few|-|TRBJ2-2|TRBV19
CASRTRSAGELFF
TGTGCCAGTAGGACTCGTTCAGCCGGGGAGCTGTTTTTT
>few|-|TRBJ1-1|TRBV18
CASSPPRGHNTEAFF
TGTGCCAGCTCACCACCCAGGGGCCACAACACTGAAGCTTTCTTT
>once|-|TRBJ2-3|TRBV29-1
CSVGFEADTQYF
TGCAGCGTTGGGTTTGAGGCAGATACGCAGTATTTT
>many|-|TRBJ1-1|TRBV11-2
CASSLAGNTEAFF
TGTGCCAGCAGCTTAGCAGGGAACACTGAAGCTTTCTTT
>-|-|TRBJ2-1|TRBV7-2
CASSLIPAREYNEQFF
TGTGCCAGCAGCTTAATCCCAGCGAGGGAATACAATGAGCAGTTCTTC
>few|-|TRBJ1-6|TRBV7-9
CATGRSNSPLHF
TGTGCCACCGGTCGCAGTAATTCACCCCTCCACTTT
>few|-|TRBJ2-2|TRBV7-8
CASSFAVFSDSGELFF
TGTGCCAGCAGCTTCGCAGTTTTTTCTGATAGCGGGGAGCTGTTTTTT
>many|-|TRBJ2-1|TRBV7-2
CASSLEAVPYNEQFF
TGTGCCAGCAGCCTCGAGGCAGTACCCTACAATGAGCAGTTCTTC
>few|-|TRBJ2-5|TRBV5-1
CASSLSKTQYF
TGCGCCAGCAGCTTGTCAAAGACCCAGTACTTC